The entry below gives a single T cell receptor beta chain sequence along with its context. The PCR employed 60 Vbeta primers together with 13 Jbeta primers. Sequenced by immunoSEQ multiplex PCR; TCRdb stores in-frame clones only, minus some. The table lists some 190,000 clones, 60% to 80% of them singletons. The CDR3 runs 14 residues. V lost 4 bases to trimming and J lost 6 bases; unmatched junction nucleotides: 5. The germline gives CDR1 GTSNPN, CDR2 SVGIG (reference sequence). This sample was taken from a study of cytomegalovirus exposure and HLA in healthy donors. Sequencing input: PBMCs. The chain is built from TRBV30 and TRBJ2-1; 11 bases fit TRBD2. This TCR derives from a woman in her late teens or twenties in good health and CMV-seronegative. The CDR3 sequence: CAWIGTSGLNEQFF. The CDR3, as DNA: TGTGCCTGGATAGGGACTAGCGGTCTCAATGAGCAGTTCTTC.